One and the same sample provided the 29 T cell receptor beta chains below, sequenced in a study of T-cell memory formation after mild COVID-19. TCRdb re-called the 5' RACE reads through MiXCR, storing one row per CDR3 protein. The data hold 90,000 to 130,000 distinct CDR3 sequences, with 15% to 20% observed a single time. The sample consisted of PBMCs or a T cell subset sorted from them (not recorded which). These receptors were taken from a man in his late teens or twenties who had mild COVID-19 (a few samples of this study predate the infection). Cell type and time point are not known.

The V and J genes are TRBV7-8 and TRBJ1-1; D is ambiguous. This CDR3 has 15 amino acids. Germline CDR1 SGHVS, CDR2 FQNEAQ. V was shortened by 8 bases and J by 6 bases, with 22 bases between the two germline ends. The CDR3 nucleotides read TGTGCCAGCGCAAAATCGCGTCTGTCCGGACCTGAAGCTTTCTTT. Amino acids: CASAKSRLSGPEAFF.

This clonotype was found a few times. The V gene is TRBV20-1, the J gene TRBJ1-1, with D possibly TRBD1 on 5 matching bases. This CDR3 comprises 14 residues. The V end was cut by 0 bases, the J end by 3 bases, with 11 bases between. The germline CDR1 and CDR2 sequences are DFQATT and SNEGSKA (reference sequence). CDR3 in amino acids: CSARDNGGDTEAFF. The CDR3 DNA sequence: TGCAGTGCTAGAGATAATGGGGGGGACACTGAAGCTTTCTTT.

A few counts support this clonotype. This sequence joins TRBV11-2 and TRBJ2-5; TRBD2 might be the D (5 bases). Trimming cost V 0 bases and J 2 bases, with 16 bases left between them. This CDR3 is built from 17 residues. Per the germline V gene, CDR1 is SGHAT and CDR2 is FQNNGV. The CDR3 protein is CASSLDLELAGQETQYF. CDR3 DNA: TGTGCCAGCAGCTTAGATTTAGAGCTAGCAGGACAAGAGACCCAGTACTTC.

This clonotype was recorded many times. The V and J genes are TRBV5-1 and TRBJ2-5, with TRBD1 matching 9 bases. Germline lookup yields CDR1 SGHRS and CDR2 YFSETQ. J was trimmed by 4 bases and V by 4 bases; bases with no gene match: 5. This CDR3 spans 14 amino acids. In DNA, the CDR3 is TGCGCCAGCAGCGCGGGGACAGGGTTAGAGACCCAGTACTTC. It yields the protein CASSAGTGLETQYF. Full variable domain (missing parts from reference TRBV5-1 and TRBJ2-5): KAGVTQTPRYLIKTRGQQVTLSCSPISGHRSVSWYQQTPGQGLQFLFEYFSETQRNKGNFPGRFSGRQFSNSRSEMNVSTLELGDSALYLCASSAGTGLETQYFGPGTRLLVL.

This clonotype was seen only a few times. The chain employs TRBV4-3 and TRBJ2-6; D is uncertain. The CDR3 consists of 15 residues. Germline V gene sequence: CDR1 LGHNA, CDR2 YSLEER. Trimming took off 4 bases at V and 6 bases at J, with 13 bases between the two ends. CDR3 DNA: TGCGCCAGCAGCCCGACACCATCTCAGGCCAACGTCCTGACTTTC. Translated, it gives CASSPTPSQANVLTF.

This clonotype was counted between two and nine times. This chain joins TRBV4-3 and TRBJ2-2; D is unresolved. This CDR3 region has 15 residues. Looked up from germline, CDR1 is LGHNA and CDR2 is YSLEER. The ends were cut back, 4 bases at V and 2 bases at J, with 11 bases in the middle. CDR3 sequence (DNA): TGCGCCAGCAGCCCTACCGGGCCAAACACCGGGGAGCTGTTTTTT. Protein: CASSPTGPNTGELFF.

This clonotype has a count of ten or more. The rearrangement uses TRBV4-3 and TRBJ1-5; 7 bases align to TRBD1. Per germline, CDR1 LGHNA and CDR2 YSLEER. V dropped 4 bases and J dropped 5; count of bases not matched to a gene: 8. The CDR3 extends over 15 amino acids. CDR3 loop: CASSPTGDSYQPQHF. Here the CDR3 DNA reads TGCGCCAGCAGCCCAACAGGGGACAGTTATCAGCCCCAGCATTTT.

The V gene is TRBV7-2, the J gene TRBJ2-5; TRBD1 matches at 7 bases. CDR3 length: 14 amino acids. V lost 6 bases to trimming and J lost 4 bases; unmatched junction nucleotides: 8. CDR1 and CDR2 from the germline V gene are SGHTA and FQGNSA. The CDR3 protein is CASRKGGAGETQYF. The CDR3 coding sequence is TGTGCCAGCAGGAAAGGGGGCGCGGGAGAGACCCAGTACTTC.

The chain couples TRBV6-5 to TRBJ2-1; tentatively, D is TRBD2 (6 bases). Germline assignment: CDR1 MNHEY and CDR2 SVGAGI. This CDR3 is 13 amino acids long. Trimming cost V 6 bases and J 2 bases, with 8 bases left between them. CDR3 residues: CASRPGAYNEQFF. The CDR3 DNA follows: TGTGCCAGCAGGCCGGGGGCCTACAATGAGCAGTTCTTC.

This clonotype was detected only a few times. The rearrangement joins TRBV11-2 to TRBJ1-2, with TRBD1 matching over 7 bases. V shed 4 bases and J 4 bases; nucleotides not matched to a gene: 6. CDR1 SGHAT and CDR2 FQNNGV come from the germline V gene. The CDR3 covers 14 residues. In DNA, the CDR3 is TGTGCCAGCAGCTCCGTCCGACAGGGCTATGGCTACACCTTC. The encoded protein is CASSSVRQGYGYTF.

This CDR3 is CSVEEAGQGYEQFF. The CDR3 nucleotides read TGCAGCGTTGAGGAGGCCGGACAGGGTTATGAGCAGTTCTTC. The chain carries TRBV29-1 and TRBJ2-1; TRBD1 aligns across 8 bases. This CDR3 comprises 14 residues. Looked up from germline, CDR1 is SQVTM and CDR2 is ANQGSEA. V dropped 3 bases and J dropped 8; count of bases not matched to a gene: 9.

This rearrangement joins TRBV20-1 to TRBJ1-2; D is unresolved. Germline CDR1 reads DFQATT; CDR2 reads SNEGSKA (reference sequence). CDR3 length equals 16 residues. V lost 0 bases, J lost 4 bases, and 18 bases lay in between. The CDR3 here is CSARDVMSPRPYGYTF. CDR3 nucleotides: TGCAGTGCTAGAGATGTCATGTCACCCCGACCCTATGGCTACACCTTC.

This chain connects TRBV3-1 to TRBJ2-1, with D perhaps TRBD2 (6 bases). This CDR3 region has 14 residues. V was pared by 1 base and J by 7 bases, with 11 bases between. Germline-derived CDR1 and CDR2 are LGHDT and YNNKEL (reference sequence). The CDR3 DNA reads TGTGCCAGCAGCCAAGTCGGGGGAGAAAATGAGCAGTTCTTC. Translating it yields CASSQVGGENEQFF.

The V call is TRBV9, the J call TRBJ2-2; a possible D gene is TRBD2 (5 bases). This CDR3 comprises 13 residues. Germline V lookup: CDR1 SGDLS, CDR2 YYNGEE. Trimming removed 3 bases from V and 7 bases from J, with 10 bases in between. The CDR3 nucleotides are TGTGCCAGCAGCGGAGGGCTGGGCGGGGAGCTGTTTTTT. Translation gives CASSGGLGGELFF.

The chain is built from TRBV10-3 and TRBJ2-7, with a possible D match to TRBD1 (6 bases). The CDR3 length is 16 residues. V was trimmed by 5 bases and J by 1 base, leaving 18 bases between them. The germline V gene has CDR1 ENHRY and CDR2 SYGVKD. CDR3 DNA sequence: TGTGCCATCAGTACTCGGATCAGGCAGGGGTCCTACGAGCAGTACGTC. Amino acid sequence: CAISTRIRQGSYEQYV.

The chain combines TRBV19 with TRBJ2-1; D not certain. From germline, CDR1 is LNHDA and CDR2 SQIVND (reference sequence). This CDR3 is built from 11 residues. V dropped 5 bases and J dropped 5 bases, with 4 bases sitting between them. The CDR3 coding sequence is TGTGCCAGTAGTTGGAACAATGAGCAGTTCTTC. It is translated as CASSWNNEQFF.

This rearrangement joins TRBV20-1 to TRBJ2-5; D gene unclear. V was clipped by 1 base and J by 9 bases, with 12 bases between them. This CDR3 contains 12 residues. Per germline, CDR1 DFQATT and CDR2 SNEGSKA (reference sequence). In nucleotides, the CDR3 is TGCAGTGCTAGAGTAGTAGGGATTGCCCAGTACTTC. It specifies CSARVVGIAQYF.

The chain couples TRBV20-1 to TRBJ1-4; 7 bases are shared with TRBD1. Germline V gene data show CDR1 as DFQATT and CDR2 as SNEGSKA (reference sequence). The CDR3 is made up of 15 amino acids. With V trimmed by 0 bases and J by 5 bases, 6 bases remained unmatched. CDR3 loop: CSARDSGTANEKLFF. DNA for the CDR3: TGCAGTGCTAGAGATAGCGGGACAGCGAATGAAAAACTGTTTTTT.

The rearrangement joins TRBV11-3 to TRBJ2-3; TRBD2 might be the D (6 bases). The CDR3 spans 14 residues. V was trimmed by 1 base and J by 6 bases, leaving 11 bases between them. Germline V gives CDR1 SGHNT, CDR2 YENEEA. The CDR3 loop is CASSLGLEGDTQYF. Written as DNA, the CDR3 is TGTGCCAGCAGCTTAGGGCTGGAGGGCGATACGCAGTATTTT.

The table lists this clonotype with a few counts. The V call is TRBV7-9, the J call TRBJ2-4; possible D gene TRBD1, 5 bases. Per germline, CDR1 SEHNR and CDR2 FQNEAQ (reference sequence). Trimming removed 5 bases at V and 0 bases at J, with 14 bases between. CDR3 length: 16 amino acids. The CDR3 DNA is TGTGCCAGCAGCAAAACAGGAGACATAGCCAAAAACATTCAGTACTTC. Translated: CASSKTGDIAKNIQYF.

This clonotype turned up a few times. The CDR3 loop is CSATGPSSNYGYTF. CDR3 sequence (DNA): TGCAGTGCTACGGGACCGTCCTCTAACTATGGCTACACCTTC. V and J are TRBV20-1 and TRBJ1-2; D is perhaps TRBD1 (5 bases). Per the germline V gene, CDR1 is DFQATT and CDR2 is SNEGSKA (reference sequence). The CDR3 sequence is 14 residues long. The V gene lost 4 bases and the J gene lost 0 bases, with 12 bases spanning the gap.

This clonotype appeared a few times. The chain carries TRBV12-3 or TRBV12-4 and TRBJ1-1, with D uncertain. The CDR3 loop spans 15 amino acids. Trimming left V 1 base short and J 6 bases short, with 15 bases between. CDR3 nucleotide sequence: TGTGCCAGCAGTTTAGGGGTGCGTTTATGGGCTGAAGCTTTCTTT. It translates to CASSLGVRLWAEAFF.

The gene calls are TRBV12-3 or TRBV12-4 and TRBJ1-6; a weak D match, TRBD1 (6 bases). This CDR3 spans 13 amino acids. Between the trimmed V and J ends, which lost 6 bases and 8 bases, there was a span of 11 bases. The CDR3 loop reads CASSPRGHSPLHF. CDR3 sequence (DNA): TGTGCCAGCAGCCCCCGGGGGCATTCACCCCTCCACTTT.

There are a few counts of this clonotype. The chain is built from TRBV7-2 and TRBJ1-2; 9 positions agree with TRBD1. J lost 8 bases, V lost 5 bases, and 6 bases had no gene match. The V gene's germline CDR1 is SGHTA and CDR2 FQGNSA. This CDR3 is built from 13 residues. The CDR3 protein is CASSRGQGQGYTF. The CDR3 DNA reads as TGTGCCAGCAGCCGGGGACAGGGTCAGGGCTACACCTTC. The variable domain in full, completed from reference TRBV7-2 and TRBJ1-2, reads GAGVSQSPSNKVTEKGKDVELRCDPISGHTALYWYRQSLGQGLEFLIYFQGNSAPDKSGLPSDRFSAERTGGSVSTLTIQRTQQEDSAVYLCASSRGQGQGYTFGSGTRLTVV.

This clonotype was counted only a few times. The CDR3 here is CASSFYEKLFF. The CDR3 bases are TGTGCCAGCAGTTTTTATGAAAAACTGTTTTTT. V and J are TRBV12-3 or TRBV12-4 and TRBJ1-4; no firm D call. V was shortened by 3 bases and J by 6 bases, with 2 bases between the two germline ends. The CDR3 totals 11 residues.

The gene calls are TRBV18 and TRBJ1-1; D remains unclear. Germline assignment: CDR1 KGHSH and CDR2 LQKENI. The CDR3 is made up of 16 amino acids. The V end lost 5 bases, the J end lost 3 bases, and 19 bases lay between the germline ends. CDR3 bases: TGTGCCAGCTCAAGAGTCCCCCGGGCGATGGACACTGAAGCTTTCTTT. It yields the protein CASSRVPRAMDTEAFF.

This clonotype has more than one count but fewer than ten. The chain has TRBV6-5 and TRBJ2-3, with 7 bases that match TRBD2. CDR3 size: 15 residues. The germline V gene has CDR1 MNHEY and CDR2 SVGAGI. Trimming took 4 bases from V and 12 from J; bases not matched to a gene: 16. The CDR3 bases are TGTGCCAGCAGTTTCGGGGGAGGACTAGTCGAAAGACAGTATTTT. Translation gives CASSFGGGLVERQYF.

This sequence joins TRBV7-2 and TRBJ2-5, with D possibly TRBD2 on 6 matching bases. V dropped 5 bases and J dropped 0 bases, with 10 bases sitting between them. CDR3 length: 14 amino acids. Per germline, CDR1 SGHTA and CDR2 FQGNSA. The CDR3 spells CASSPRGYQETQYF. CDR3 sequence (DNA): TGTGCCAGCAGCCCTCGGGGGTACCAAGAGACCCAGTACTTC.

The chain joins TRBV9 to TRBJ2-5; no clear D gene. Germline-derived CDR1 and CDR2 are SGDLS and YYNGEE. V dropped 7 bases and J dropped 3 bases, with 10 bases sitting between them. This CDR3 spans 12 amino acids. CDR3 sequence: CASAAQEETQYF. CDR3 nucleotides: TGTGCCAGCGCAGCTCAAGAAGAGACCCAGTACTTC.